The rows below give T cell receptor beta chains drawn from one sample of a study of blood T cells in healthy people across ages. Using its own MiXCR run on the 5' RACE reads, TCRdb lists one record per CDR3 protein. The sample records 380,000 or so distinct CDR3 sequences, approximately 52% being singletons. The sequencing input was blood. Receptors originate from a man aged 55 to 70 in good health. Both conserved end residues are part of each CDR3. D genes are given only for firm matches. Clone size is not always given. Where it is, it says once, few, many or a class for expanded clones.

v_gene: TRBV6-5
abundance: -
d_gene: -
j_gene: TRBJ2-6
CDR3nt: TGTGCCAGCAGTTACGTAGTTCAAACGGCTGTCGGGGCCAACGTCCTGACTTTC
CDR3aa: CASSYVVQTAVGANVLTF

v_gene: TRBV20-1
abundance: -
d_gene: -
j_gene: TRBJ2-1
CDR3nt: TGCAGTGCGATACAGGGTTACAATGAGCAGTTCTTC
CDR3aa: CSAIQGYNEQFF

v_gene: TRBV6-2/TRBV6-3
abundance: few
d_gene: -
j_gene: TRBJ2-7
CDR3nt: TGTGCCAGCAAGGGGCGCGGGCAGGCCCATTACGAGCAGTACTTC
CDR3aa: CASKGRGQAHYEQYF

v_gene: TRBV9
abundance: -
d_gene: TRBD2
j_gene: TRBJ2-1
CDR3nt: TGTGCCAGCAGCGTAGAAGGACTAGCGGGAGTCTATGAGCAGTTCTTC
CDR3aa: CASSVEGLAGVYEQFF

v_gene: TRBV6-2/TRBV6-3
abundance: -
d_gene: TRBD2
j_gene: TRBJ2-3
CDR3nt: TGTGCCAGCAGTTACGCTGGACTAGCGGGGGTAGATACGCAGTATTTT
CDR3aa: CASSYAGLAGVDTQYF

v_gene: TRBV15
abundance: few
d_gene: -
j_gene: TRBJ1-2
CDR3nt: TGTGCCACCAGCAGGCGTACGGGGGCTAACTATGGCTACACCTTC
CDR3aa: CATSRRTGANYGYTF

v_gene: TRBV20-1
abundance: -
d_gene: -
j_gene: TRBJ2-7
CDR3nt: TGCAGTGCTAGGAAGGCGGGTTCGTACGAGCAGTACTTC
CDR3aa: CSARKAGSYEQYF

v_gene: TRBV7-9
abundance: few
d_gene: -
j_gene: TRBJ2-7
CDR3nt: TGTGCCAGCAGCTTAGCGGGTAGCGGAACCCCCTTGAGGCAGTACTTC
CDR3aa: CASSLAGSGTPLRQYF

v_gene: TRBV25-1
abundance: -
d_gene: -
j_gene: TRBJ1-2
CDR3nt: TGTGCCAGCAGTGAGACGCTTAACTATGGCTACACCTTC
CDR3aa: CASSETLNYGYTF

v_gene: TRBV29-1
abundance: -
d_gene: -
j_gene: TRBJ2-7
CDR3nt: TGCAGCGTTATCTCCGGGACGAGCAACGAGCAGTACTTC
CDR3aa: CSVISGTSNEQYF

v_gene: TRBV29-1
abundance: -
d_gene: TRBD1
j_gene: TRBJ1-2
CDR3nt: TGCAGCGGGGGACAGGGGGCGCAGGGCTACACCTTC
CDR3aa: CSGGQGAQGYTF

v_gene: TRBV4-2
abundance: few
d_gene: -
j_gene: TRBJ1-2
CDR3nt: TGTGCCAGCAGCCAAGATAAGGGGTCCTACTATGGCTACACCTTC
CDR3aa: CASSQDKGSYYGYTF

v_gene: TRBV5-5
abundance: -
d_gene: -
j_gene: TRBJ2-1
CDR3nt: TGTGCCAGCAGCTTAGCGGCGGGCTCCTACAATGAGCAGTTCTTC
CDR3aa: CASSLAAGSYNEQFF

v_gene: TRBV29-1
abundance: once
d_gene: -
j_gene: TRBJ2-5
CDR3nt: TGCAGCGTTGAAGAGGGAACAGGGCGTGGAGAGACCCAGTACTTC
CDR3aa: CSVEEGTGRGETQYF

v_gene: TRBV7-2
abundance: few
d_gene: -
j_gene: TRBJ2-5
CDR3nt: TGTGCCAGCAGCGTAGCGGCGTACCAAGAGACCCAGTACTTC
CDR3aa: CASSVAAYQETQYF

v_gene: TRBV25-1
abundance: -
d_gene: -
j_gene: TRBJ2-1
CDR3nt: TGTGCCAGCAGTGAATGGGGCAGGGGAAACAATGAGCAGTTCTTC
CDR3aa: CASSEWGRGNNEQFF

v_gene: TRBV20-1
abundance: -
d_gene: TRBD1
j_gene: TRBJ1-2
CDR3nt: TGCAGTGCCAAGAGGGACAGGGGGGCCCTGAGACACACCTTC
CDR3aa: CSAKRDRGALRHTF

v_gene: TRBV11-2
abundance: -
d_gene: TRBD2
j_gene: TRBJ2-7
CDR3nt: TGTGCCGGCAGCACCATCGGGGGGGGTGAGCAGTACTTC
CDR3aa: CAGSTIGGGEQYF

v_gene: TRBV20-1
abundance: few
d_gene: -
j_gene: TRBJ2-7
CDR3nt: TGCAGTGCTGGTGGCAACAATGAGCAGTACTTC
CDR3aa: CSAGGNNEQYF

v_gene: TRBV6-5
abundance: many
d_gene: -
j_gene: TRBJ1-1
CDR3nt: TGTGCCAGCAGCCCCACAACGACTGAAGCTTTCTTT
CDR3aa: CASSPTTTEAFF

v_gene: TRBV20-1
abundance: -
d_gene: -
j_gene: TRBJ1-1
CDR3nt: TGCAGTGCCAGAACGGAAACAGGGTTTCGGAACACTGAAGCTTTCTTT
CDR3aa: CSARTETGFRNTEAFF

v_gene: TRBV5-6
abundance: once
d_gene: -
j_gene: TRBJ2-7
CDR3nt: TGTGCCGGCAGCTTCTTGGACGGAGACCCGTACGAGCAGTACTTC
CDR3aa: CAGSFLDGDPYEQYF

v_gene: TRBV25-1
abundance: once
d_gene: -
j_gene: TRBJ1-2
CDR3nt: TGTGCCAGCAGTGGAGGTCTCGGGGGCGTCTATGGCTACACCTTC
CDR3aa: CASSGGLGGVYGYTF

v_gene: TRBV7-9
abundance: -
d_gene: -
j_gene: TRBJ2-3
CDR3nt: TGTGCCAGCAACCTCCACCTCAGCACAGATACGCAGTATTTT
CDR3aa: CASNLHLSTDTQYF

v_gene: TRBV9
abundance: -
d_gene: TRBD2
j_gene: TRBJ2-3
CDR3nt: TGTGCCAGCAGCGCCTCGGGACTAGACACAGATACGCAGTATTTT
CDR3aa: CASSASGLDTDTQYF

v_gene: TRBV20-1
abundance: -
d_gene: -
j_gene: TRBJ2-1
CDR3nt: TGCAGTGCTAGAACGCCCCCTGGGGGTGAGCAGTTCTTC
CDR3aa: CSARTPPGGEQFF

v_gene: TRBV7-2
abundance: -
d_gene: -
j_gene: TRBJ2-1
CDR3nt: TGTGCCAGCAGCTTACCGAAGTATGGTGAGCAGTTCTTC
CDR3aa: CASSLPKYGEQFF

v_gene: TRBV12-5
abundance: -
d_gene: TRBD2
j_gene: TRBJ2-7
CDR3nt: TGTGCTAGTGGGTCTAGCGGGAGTGTGTACGAGCAGTACTTC
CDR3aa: CASGSSGSVYEQYF

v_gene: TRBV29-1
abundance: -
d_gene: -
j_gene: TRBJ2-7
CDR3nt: TGCAGCGTTGACATTAATTACGAGCAGTACTTC
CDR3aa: CSVDINYEQYF

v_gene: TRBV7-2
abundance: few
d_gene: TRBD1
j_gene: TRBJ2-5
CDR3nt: TGTGCCAGCAGCAAGGGGACAGGGGGCATGGAGACCCAGTACTTC
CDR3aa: CASSKGTGGMETQYF

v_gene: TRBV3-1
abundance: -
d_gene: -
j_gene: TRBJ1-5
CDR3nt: TGTGCCGGCAGCCTCCGGGGAGAACAGCCCCAGCATTTT
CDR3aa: CAGSLRGEQPQHF

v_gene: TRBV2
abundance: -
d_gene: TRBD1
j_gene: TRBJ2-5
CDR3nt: TGTGCCAGCACTGGGACAGTTCAAGAGACCCAGTACTTC
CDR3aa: CASTGTVQETQYF